The present TCR beta chain was sequenced within a study of T cell repertoires in cytomegalovirus infection. Study at large: In the study, CMV epitopes included recently identified HLA-C-restricted and well-studied HLA-B-restricted ones. General observations from the study: Identification of carriers of CMV plus the relevant HLA was performed using cumulative public TCR beta family frequency.

As to this clonotype: Its antigen is unidentified.

Using its own MiXCR run on the reads, TCRdb lists one record per CDR3 protein. The sample has fewer than 900,000 distinct CDR3 sequences, 25% to 35% seen once. The CDR3 consists of 13 residues. V gave up 5 bases and J gave up 6 bases, with 13 bases separating them. Per the germline V gene, CDR1 is SGHVS and CDR2 is FQNEAQ. The clonotype originates from a human donor in good health (CMV status not recorded). Some clones in this sample may be carry-over from other donors' samples. The rearrangement uses TRBV7-8 and TRBJ2-5; D ambiguous. Sample: cultured CD8+ T cells from PBMCs, taken from culture after CMV antigen stimulation. The CDR3 sequence is CASSPDAGKTQYF. The CDR3 DNA is TGTGCCAGCAGCCCAGACGCAGGAAAGACCCAGTACTTC.